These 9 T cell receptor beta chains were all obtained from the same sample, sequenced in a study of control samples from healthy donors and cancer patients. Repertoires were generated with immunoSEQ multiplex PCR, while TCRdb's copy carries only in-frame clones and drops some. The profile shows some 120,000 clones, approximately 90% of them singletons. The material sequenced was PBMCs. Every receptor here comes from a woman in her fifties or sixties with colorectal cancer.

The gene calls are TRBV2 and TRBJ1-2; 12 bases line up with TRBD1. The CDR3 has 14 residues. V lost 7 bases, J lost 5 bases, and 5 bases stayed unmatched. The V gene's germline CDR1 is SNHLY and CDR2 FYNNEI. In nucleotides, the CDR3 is TGTGCCAGCACTTGGGACAGGGGGCGTTATGGCTACACCTTC. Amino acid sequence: CASTWDRGRYGYTF. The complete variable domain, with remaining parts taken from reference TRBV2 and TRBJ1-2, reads EPEVTQTPSHQVTQMGQEVILRCVPISNHLYFYWYRQILGQKVEFLVSFYNNEISEKSEIFDDQFSVERPDGSNFTLKIRSTKLEDSAMYFCASTWDRGRYGYTFGSGTRLTVV.

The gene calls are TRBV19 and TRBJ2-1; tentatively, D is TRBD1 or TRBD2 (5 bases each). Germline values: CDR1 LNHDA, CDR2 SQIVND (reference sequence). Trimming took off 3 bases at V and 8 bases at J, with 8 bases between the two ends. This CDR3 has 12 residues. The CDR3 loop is CASSIMGDEQFF. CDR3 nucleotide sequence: TGTGCCAGTAGTATTATGGGGGATGAGCAGTTCTTC.

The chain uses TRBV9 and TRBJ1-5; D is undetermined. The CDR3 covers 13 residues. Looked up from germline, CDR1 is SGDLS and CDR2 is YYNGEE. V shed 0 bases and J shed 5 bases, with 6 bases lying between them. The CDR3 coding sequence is TGTGCCAGCAGCGTAGGAGCAGATCAGCCCCAGCATTTT. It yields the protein CASSVGADQPQHF. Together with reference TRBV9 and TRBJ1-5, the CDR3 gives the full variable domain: DSGVTQTPKHLITATGQRVTLRCSPRSGDLSVYWYQQSLDQGLQFLIQYYNGEERAKGNILERFSAQQFPDLHSELNLSSLELGDSALYFCASSVGADQPQHFGDGTRLSIL.

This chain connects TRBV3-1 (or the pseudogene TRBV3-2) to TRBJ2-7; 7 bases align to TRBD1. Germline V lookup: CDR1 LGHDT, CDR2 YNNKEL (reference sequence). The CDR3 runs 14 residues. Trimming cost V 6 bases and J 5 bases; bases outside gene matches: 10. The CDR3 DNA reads TGTGCCAGCAGACCGGTGGGACAGCGGAACGAGCAGTACTTC. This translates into CASRPVGQRNEQYF.

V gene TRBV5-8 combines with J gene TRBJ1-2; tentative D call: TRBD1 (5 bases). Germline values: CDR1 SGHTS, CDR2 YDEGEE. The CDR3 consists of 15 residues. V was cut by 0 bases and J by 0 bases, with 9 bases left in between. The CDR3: CASSLGVTANYGYTF. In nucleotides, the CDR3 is TGTGCCAGCAGCTTGGGAGTGACAGCTAACTATGGCTACACCTTC. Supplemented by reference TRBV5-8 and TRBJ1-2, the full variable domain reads EAGVTQSPTHLIKTRGQQATLRCSPISGHTSVYWYQQALGLGLQFLLWYDEGEERNRGNFPPRFSGRQFPNYSSELNVNALELEDSALYLCASSLGVTANYGYTFGSGTRLTVV.

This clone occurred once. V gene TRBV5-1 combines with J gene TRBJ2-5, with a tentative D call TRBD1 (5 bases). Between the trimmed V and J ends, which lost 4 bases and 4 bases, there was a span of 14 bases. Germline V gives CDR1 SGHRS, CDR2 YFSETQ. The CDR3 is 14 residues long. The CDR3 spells CASSSLQGGETQYF. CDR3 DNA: TGCGCCAGCAGCAGCCTCCAGGGCGGAGAGACCCAGTACTTC.

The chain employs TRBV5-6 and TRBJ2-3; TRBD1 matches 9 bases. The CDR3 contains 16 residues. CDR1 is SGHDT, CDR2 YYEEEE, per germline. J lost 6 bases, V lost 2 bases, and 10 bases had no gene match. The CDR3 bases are TGTGCCAGCAGCTTCCGGACAGGGGCGTTAGGTGATACGCAGTATTTT. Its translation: CASSFRTGALGDTQYF.

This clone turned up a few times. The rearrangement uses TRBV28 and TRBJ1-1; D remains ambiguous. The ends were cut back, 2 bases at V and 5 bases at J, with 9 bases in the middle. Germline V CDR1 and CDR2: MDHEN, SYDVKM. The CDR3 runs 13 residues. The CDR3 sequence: CASSLIGLTEAFF. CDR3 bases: TGTGCCAGCAGTTTAATAGGCTTAACTGAAGCTTTCTTT.

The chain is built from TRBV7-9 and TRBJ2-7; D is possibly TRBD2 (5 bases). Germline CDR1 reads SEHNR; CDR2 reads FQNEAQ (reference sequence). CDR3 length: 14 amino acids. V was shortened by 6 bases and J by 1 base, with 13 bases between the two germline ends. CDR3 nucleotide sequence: TGTGCCAGCAGAGCGGACGGGGTTTCCTACGAGCAGTACTTC. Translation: CASRADGVSYEQYF.